This T cell receptor beta chain was retrieved from a study of tumor-infiltrating lymphocytes in primary liver carcinoma. Study background: Roughly 3.5 to 7.5 million productive TCRbeta reads were obtained per sample, with similar numbers across tissue types. Broader study findings: Among the pair types, tumor region pairs showed more overlap than tumor-adjacent and tumor-blood pairs.

CDR1 and CDR2 from the germline V gene are SGHDN and FVKESK. The CDR3 has 16 amino acids. Comments on this clonotype: Its specificity is unknown. The germline gene is not matched at one end of the junction; a read error may be the cause.

cDNA specific to TCR beta was made from approximately 500 ng of total RNA, with a constant-region primer employed for priming. Employing slightly modified ARM-PCR, three nested multiplex PCR rounds were run, and these gave rise to the TCR beta libraries. It was with TRBV1-TRBV30 forward primers and a C-beta reverse primer that the first two PCR rounds were run, at approximately 10 cycles each. TCRdb recomputed calls from the multiplex PCR reads with MiXCR, one row per CDR3 protein. The sample contains about 120,000 distinct CDR3 sequences, around 70% of which appear only once. Co-extracting RNA and DNA was done with 20-30 mg of unsorted bulk tissue as input.

The sequence came from a woman aged 60-70 years with primary liver carcinoma and hepatitis B virus infection. The chain carries TRBV14 and TRBJ2-1, with D perhaps matching TRBD2 (5 bases). The sequencing sample was made of tumor-adjacent normal liver tissue. For the CDR3, the DNA is TGTGCCAACAGCCATTTTAGGGCTAGTGGGAGCTATGAGCAGTTCTTC. It yields the protein CANSHFRASGSYEQFF.